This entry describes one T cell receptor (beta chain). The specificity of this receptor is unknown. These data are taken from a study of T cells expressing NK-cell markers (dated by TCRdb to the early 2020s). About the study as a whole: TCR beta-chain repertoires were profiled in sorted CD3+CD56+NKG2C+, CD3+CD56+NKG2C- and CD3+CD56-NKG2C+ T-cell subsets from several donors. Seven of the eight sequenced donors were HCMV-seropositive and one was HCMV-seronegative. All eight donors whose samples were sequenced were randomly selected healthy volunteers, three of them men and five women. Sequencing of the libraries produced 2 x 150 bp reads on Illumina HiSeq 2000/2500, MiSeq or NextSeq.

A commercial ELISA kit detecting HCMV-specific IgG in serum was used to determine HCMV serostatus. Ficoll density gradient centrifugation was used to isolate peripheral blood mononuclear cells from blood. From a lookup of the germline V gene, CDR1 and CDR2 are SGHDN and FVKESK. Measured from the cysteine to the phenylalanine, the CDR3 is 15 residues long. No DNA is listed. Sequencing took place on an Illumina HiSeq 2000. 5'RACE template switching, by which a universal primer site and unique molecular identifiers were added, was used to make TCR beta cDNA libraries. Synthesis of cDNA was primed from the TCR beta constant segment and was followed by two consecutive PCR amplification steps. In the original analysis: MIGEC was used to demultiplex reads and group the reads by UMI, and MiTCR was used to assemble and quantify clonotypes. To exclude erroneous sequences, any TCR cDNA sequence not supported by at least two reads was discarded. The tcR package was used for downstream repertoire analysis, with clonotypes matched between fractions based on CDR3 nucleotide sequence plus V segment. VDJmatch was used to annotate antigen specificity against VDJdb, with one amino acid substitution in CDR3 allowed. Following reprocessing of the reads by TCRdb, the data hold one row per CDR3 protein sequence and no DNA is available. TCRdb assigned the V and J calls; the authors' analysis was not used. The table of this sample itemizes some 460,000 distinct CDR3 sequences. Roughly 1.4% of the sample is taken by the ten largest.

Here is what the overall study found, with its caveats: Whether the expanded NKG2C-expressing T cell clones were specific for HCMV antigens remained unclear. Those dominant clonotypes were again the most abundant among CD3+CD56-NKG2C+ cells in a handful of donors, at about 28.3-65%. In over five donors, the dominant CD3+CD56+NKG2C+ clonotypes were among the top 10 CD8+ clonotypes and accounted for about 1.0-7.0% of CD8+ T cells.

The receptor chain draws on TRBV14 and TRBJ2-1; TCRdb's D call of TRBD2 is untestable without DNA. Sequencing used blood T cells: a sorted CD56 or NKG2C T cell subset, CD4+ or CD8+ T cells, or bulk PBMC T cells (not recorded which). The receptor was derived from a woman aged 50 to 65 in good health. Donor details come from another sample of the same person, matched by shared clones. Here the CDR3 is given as CASSQASPLGNEQFF.